This paragraph reports one T cell receptor beta chain. Deletions cut 0 bases from V and 10 bases from J, with 8 bases between. The CDR3 is 12 amino acids. Germline CDR1 is SGHRS and CDR2 is YFSETQ. These data are taken from a study of cytomegalovirus exposure and HLA in healthy donors. This PCR relied on a set of 60 Vbeta primers and 13 Jbeta primers. Repertoires were generated with immunoSEQ multiplex PCR, while TCRdb's copy carries only in-frame clones and drops some. The data show fewer than 200,000 clones, about four fifths seen once. J is TRBJ2-1 and V is TRBV5-1, with a tentative D call TRBD1 (5 bases). The origin of this receptor is a man in his fifties or sixties in good health and CMV-seronegative. Sequenced: PBMCs. CDR3 region: CASSLARAEQFF. The CDR3 DNA reads as TGCGCCAGCAGCTTGGCCAGGGCGGAGCAGTTCTTC.